This note documents a single T cell receptor beta chain sequence. This sample is part of a study of blood T cell repertoires in COVID-19. Profiling relied on immunoSEQ multiplex PCR, and the TCRdb table lists in-frame clones only, not all of them. The data show some 310,000 clones, with 87% seen just once and 1% held by the top ten. The sequenced material came from peripheral blood. The origin of this receptor is a middle-aged man with active or convalescent COVID-19.

The CDR3 region has the DNA TGTGCCAGCAGGGCCGGGACAGGGGCCTACGAGCAGTACTTC. Protein sequence: CASRAGTGAYEQYF. The chain has TRBV5-6 and TRBJ2-7; 10 bases agree with TRBD1. V was pared by 5 bases and J by 2 bases, with 4 bases of the junction left unmatched. Germline CDR1 SGHDT, CDR2 YYEEEE. This CDR3 comprises 14 residues.